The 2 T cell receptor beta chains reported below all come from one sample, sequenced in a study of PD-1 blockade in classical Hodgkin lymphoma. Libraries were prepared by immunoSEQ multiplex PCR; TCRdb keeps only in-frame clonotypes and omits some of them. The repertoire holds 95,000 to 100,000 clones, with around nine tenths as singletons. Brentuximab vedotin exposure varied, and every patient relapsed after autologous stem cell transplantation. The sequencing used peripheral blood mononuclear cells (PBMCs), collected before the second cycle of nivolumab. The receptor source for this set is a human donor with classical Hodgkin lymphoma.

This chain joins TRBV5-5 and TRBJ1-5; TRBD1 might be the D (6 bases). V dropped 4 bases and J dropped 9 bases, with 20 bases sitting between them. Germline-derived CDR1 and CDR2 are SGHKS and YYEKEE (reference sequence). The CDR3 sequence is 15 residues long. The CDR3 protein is CASSPEGGFGRPQHF. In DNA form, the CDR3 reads TGTGCCAGCAGCCCCGAGGGGGGGTTCGGCCGGCCCCAGCATTTT. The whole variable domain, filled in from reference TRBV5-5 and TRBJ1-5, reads DAGVTQSPTHLIKTRGQQVTLRCSPISGHKSVSWYQQVLGQGPQFIFQYYEKEERGRGNFPDRFSARQFPNYSSELNVNALLLGDSALYLCASSPEGGFGRPQHFGDGTRLSIL.

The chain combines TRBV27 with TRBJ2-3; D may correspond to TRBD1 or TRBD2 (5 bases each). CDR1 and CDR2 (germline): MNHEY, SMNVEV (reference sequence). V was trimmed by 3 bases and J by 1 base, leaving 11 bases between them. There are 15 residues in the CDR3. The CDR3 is CASSFGDGRTDTQYF. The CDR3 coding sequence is TGTGCCAGCAGTTTCGGGGACGGACGCACAGATACGCAGTATTTT.